This T cell receptor (beta chain) was profiled in a study of blood T cells in healthy people across ages (dated by TCRdb to the mid-2010s). Broadly, across the study: In model experiments, roughly one uniquely barcoded TCR beta cDNA molecule per two T cells was captured by template switching. The donors were divided into four age groups: young (average 16 years), middle-aged (about 39), aged (around 67) and long-lived (about 84). To avoid experimental bias, donors of different ages were randomly spread across the sequencing lanes. The study analyzed two additional independent replicas of 1 million unique cDNA reads from the same blood draw for two donors, one aged 18 to 30 and one aged 80 or older. Using deep sequencing normalized with unique cDNA molecular identifiers, the study measured how TCR beta repertoire diversity changes with age. Study-level results and caveats: The long-lived group showed more naive CD4+ T cells, fewer expanded clones and increased TCR diversity than the aged group, suggesting age selection. As age increased, observed TCR beta diversity per million T cells dropped in a roughly linear way, and a significant reduction was already evident by age about 36. Because the CMV infection status of the donors was unknown, age-related changes in expanded clonotypes may potentially have been confounded. Estimates of total diversity from one million sequenced T cells were regarded as lower bounds and underestimates. Because profiling used bulk unsorted PBMCs, naive and antigen-experienced compartments could not be compared conclusively. There was a strong correlation between observed TCR beta diversity and the percentage of naive T cells measured by flow cytometry.

V and J lose 5 bases and 4 bases, and a span of 16 bases separates them. The CDR3, cysteine through phenylalanine, is 15 amino acids long. The CDR3 DNA has 45 bases and is translated from base 1. In the germline V gene, CDR1 corresponds to MNHEY and CDR2 to SVGAGI. Systemically healthy Caucasian individuals from Russia, roughly 40 in total and aged about 6 to 100 years, were included as donors. Each donor gave 8 to 10 milliliters of peripheral blood, drawn into EDTA-treated Vacutainer tubes. Ficoll-Paque density-gradient centrifugation was used to isolate PBMCs, with at least 6.5 million per sample. Total RNA, at least 5.5 micrograms per sample, was extracted from PBMCs with Trizol reagent. Naive CD45RAhigh/CD27high T cell percentages were measured by flow cytometry on a PBMC aliquot from every donor. This clonotype turned up a few times. Its cognate antigen has yet to be identified. Qualities for individual bases were not recorded, and no much larger clone is one base off.

The library relied on 5' RACE. Sequencing took place on an Illumina HiSeq 2500. The second PCR ran for about 7 to 11 cycles and used a J-beta primer mix along with a sample-barcoded 5' primer. A unique molecular identifier was introduced onto each TCR beta cDNA molecule by a template-switch 5' adaptor carrying 12 random nucleotides. Each sample yielded at least 3 million CDR3-containing paired-end reads. First-strand cDNA synthesis was performed from all RNA using the Mint cDNA synthesis kit, with priming by a TRBC-specific oligonucleotide. Following uracil-DNA glycosylase treatment, a first 18-cycle PCR with universal primers M1SS and BC2_uni_R was performed on all cDNA. Processing in the source paper ran as follows. Each sample was normalized by randomly selecting 1 million high-quality reads, each carrying a distinct molecular identifier. Reads with shared molecular identifiers were discarded instead of being binned into consensus sequences. MiTCR, with a Q25 quality threshold and the strictest error-elimination algorithm, was used for CDR3 identification, clonotype clustering and error correction. A nonparametric unseen species model with Euler transformation was used to estimate lower-bound total TCR beta diversity. In TCRdb, the public reads were trimmed at Q25 with fastp and aligned with MiXCR, with productive beta chains retained. Here each entry gathers all rows of one CDR3 protein and keeps the most common genes and DNA. For this entry, the V and J calls and clone size follow TCRdb and not the study's own pipeline. For this sample the table gives more than 1,400,000 distinct CDR3 sequences, of which 42% were detected only once. The ten biggest clones cover 7% to 9.5% of the sample.

Recombination connected TRBV6-5 to TRBJ2-3; the D call could be TRBD1 or TRBD2, with each sharing 6 bases. The sequencing input was blood. The receptor was isolated from a woman younger than 30 in good health. The sequenced DNA: TGTGCCAGCAGTACCGGTTGGGGGGCGGCAGATACGCAGTATTTT. This gives the protein CASSTGWGAADTQYF.